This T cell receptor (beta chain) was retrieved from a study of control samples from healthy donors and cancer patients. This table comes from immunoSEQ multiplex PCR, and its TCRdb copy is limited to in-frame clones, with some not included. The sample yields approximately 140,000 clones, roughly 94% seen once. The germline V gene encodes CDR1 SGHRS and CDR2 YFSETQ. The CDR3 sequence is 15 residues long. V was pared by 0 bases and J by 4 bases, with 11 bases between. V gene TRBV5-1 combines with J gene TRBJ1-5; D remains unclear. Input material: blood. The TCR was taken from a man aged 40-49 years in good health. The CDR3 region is CASSLEEGPNQPQHF. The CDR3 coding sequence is TGCGCCAGCAGCTTGGAGGAGGGTCCAAATCAGCCCCAGCATTTT. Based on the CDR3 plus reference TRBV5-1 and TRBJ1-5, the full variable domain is KAGVTQTPRYLIKTRGQQVTLSCSPISGHRSVSWYQQTPGQGLQFLFEYFSETQRNKGNFPGRFSGRQFSNSRSEMNVSTLELGDSALYLCASSLEEGPNQPQHFGDGTRLSIL.